This T cell receptor beta chain stems from a study of T cell repertoires and HLA-DP antigens. For this clone: Its antigen is undetermined.

Negative selection yielded untouched CD4+ T cells of average roughly 98% purity. Germline V gene data show CDR1 as SGHDN and CDR2 as FVKESK. This CDR3 is built from 17 residues. Trimming stripped 1 base from V and 0 bases from J, with 16 bases between. The PCR primers covered 54 TRBV and 13 TRBJ segments. The method was immunoSEQ multiplex PCR; TCRdb's version includes in-frame clones alone and lacks a portion of them. The table has about 110,000 clones, 80% to 95% seen once. The receptor was derived from a woman aged 18-30 years in good health and CMV-seronegative. The sequencing sample was made of CD4+ T cells from PBMCs. The gene calls are TRBV14 and TRBJ2-7; a possible D gene is TRBD1 (5 bases). The CDR3 DNA reads TGTGCCAGCAGCCAAGGCCAGGGTTACTCCAACTCCTACGAGCAGTACTTC. Protein sequence: CASSQGQGYSNSYEQYF.